These 14 T cell receptor beta chains were sequenced from one sample in a study of blood T cells in healthy people across ages. Sample-barcoded 5' priming and a J-beta primer mix drove a second PCR of about 6 to 12 cycles. TCRdb called the 5' RACE reads again in MiXCR, with one record for every CDR3 protein. The sample has roughly 560,000 distinct CDR3 sequences; less than 25% are singletons. The data were also submitted as part of a second study, on T cells of mothers and their children.

Sequenced: blood. Receptors were obtained from a boy aged 5-17 years in good health.

This clonotype was observed a few times. The J gene is TRBJ1-4, the V gene TRBV5-8; D is uncertain. This CDR3 spans 12 amino acids. Germline values: CDR1 SGHTS, CDR2 YDEGEE. Deletions cut 4 bases from V and 7 bases from J, with 8 bases between. Here the CDR3 DNA reads TGTGCCAGCAGCCCCCGACCTGAAAAACTGTTTTTT. Residues: CASSPRPEKLFF.

The chain combines TRBV20-1 with TRBJ2-5; the D gene is possibly TRBD2 (5 bases). V shed 5 bases and J shed 5 bases, with 15 bases lying between them. Germline V gene sequence: CDR1 DFQATT, CDR2 SNEGSKA (reference sequence). The CDR3 consists of 13 residues. The CDR3 DNA reads TGCAGTGCTCAGAGGATGGAGGTGGAGACCCAGTACTTC. Encoded protein: CSAQRMEVETQYF.

This clonotype was detected a few times. The J gene is TRBJ2-4, the V gene TRBV18; TRBD1 aligns across 8 bases. CDR1 KGHSH and CDR2 LQKENI come from the germline V gene. V lost 3 bases to trimming and J lost 7 bases; unmatched junction nucleotides: 5. The CDR3 is 14 residues long. The DNA for the CDR3 is TGTGCCAGCTCACCCACAGGACAGGGTAACATTCAGTACTTC. Its protein product is CASSPTGQGNIQYF.

This clonotype showed up just a few times. J is TRBJ2-7 and V is TRBV28; 8 bases map to TRBD1. This CDR3 is built from 15 residues. Germline lookup yields CDR1 MDHEN and CDR2 SYDVKM. V was clipped by 0 bases and J by 5 bases; unmatched bases: 6. The CDR3 reads CASSLWSGGGDEQYF. The DNA for the CDR3 is TGTGCCAGCAGTTTATGGTCAGGGGGCGGCGACGAGCAGTACTTC.

This clonotype came up a few times. The chain employs TRBV7-9 and TRBJ2-1; 8 positions match TRBD2. After removal of 5 bases from V and 6 bases from J, the junction contained 3 bases not matched to a gene. This CDR3 comprises 13 residues. Germline V gene lookup returns CDR1 SEHNR and CDR2 FQNEAQ (reference sequence). The CDR3 region is CASSTGTSNEQFF. CDR3 bases: TGTGCCAGCAGCACCGGGACTAGCAATGAGCAGTTCTTC.

In its sample, this clonotype was seen a few times. This chain links TRBV6-6 with TRBJ2-5, with TRBD1 identical over 8 bases. Gene TRBJ2-7 matches the end of the DNA better, so the J call may be wrong. The CDR3 spans 18 residues. Germline CDR1 and CDR2: MNHNY and SVGAGI (reference sequence). The CDR3 bases are TGTGCCAGCAGTCCCGGGACAGGCCTTTCATCGCCCCCTTACGAGCAGTACTTC. Residues: CASSPGTGLSSPPYEQYF.

The V and J genes are TRBV10-3 and TRBJ2-6; 7 bases match TRBD1. Unmatched junction bases numbered 9, after V lost 10 bases and J lost 0 bases. The CDR3 has 16 amino acids. Germline CDR1 is ENHRY and CDR2 is SYGVKD. The CDR3 sequence: CATEGTEYSGANVLTF. Written as DNA, the CDR3 is TGTGCCACTGAAGGGACAGAATACTCTGGGGCCAACGTCCTGACTTTC.

J is TRBJ2-3 and V is TRBV9; 10 positions match TRBD1. The CDR3 length is 18 residues. Germline-derived CDR1 and CDR2 are SGDLS and YYNGEE. J lost 2 bases, V lost 4 bases, and 13 bases had no gene match. The DNA of the CDR3 is TGTGCCAGCAGCCCCACCTTCTCCGGGACAGGGGCCACAGATACGCAGTATTTT. It specifies CASSPTFSGTGATDTQYF.

This clonotype has just a few counts. Germline is not matched at one junction end, which may reflect a read error. The chain recombines TRBV15 with TRBJ1-6; no reliable D call. The CDR3 covers 14 residues. Germline V lookup: CDR1 LNHNV, CDR2 YYDKDF (reference sequence). CDR3 in amino acids: CATSSGRRNSLLHF. The CDR3, as DNA: TGTGCCACCAGCAGTGGACGGAGGAATTCACTCCTCCACTTT.

The genes are TRBV7-6 and TRBJ2-1; 10 bases line up with TRBD2. Germline V CDR1 and CDR2: SGHVS, FNYEAQ. V trimming: 1 base; J trimming: 4 bases; junction bases outside the gene matches: 4. The CDR3 spans 16 residues. In nucleotides, the CDR3 is TGTGCCAGCAGCTTAGATAGCGGGGGGAGGTACAATGAGCAGTTCTTC. It yields the protein CASSLDSGGRYNEQFF. The full variable domain, completed using reference TRBV7-6 and TRBJ2-1, is GAGVSQSPRYKVTKRGQDVALRCDPISGHVSLYWYRQALGQGPEFLTYFNYEAQQDKSGLPNDRFSAERPEGSISTLTIQRTEQRDSAMYRCASSLDSGGRYNEQFFGPGTRLTVL.

This clonotype was observed many times. The rearrangement links TRBV28 to TRBJ2-6; no clear D gene. From germline, CDR1 is MDHEN and CDR2 SYDVKM. Between the trimmed V and J ends, which lost 7 bases and 0 bases, there was a span of 4 bases. This CDR3 has 13 residues. CDR3 sequence: CASIRSGANVLTF. In DNA, the CDR3 is TGTGCCAGCATTCGCTCTGGGGCCAACGTCCTGACTTTC.

The V call is TRBV10-2, the J call TRBJ2-7; D unresolved. CDR3 length: 14 residues. With 0 bases removed from V and 4 bases from J, the gap between germline ends came to 10 bases. CDR1 is WSHSY and CDR2 is SAAADI in the germline V gene. The CDR3 here is CASSESFLLYEQYF. CDR3 nucleotides: TGCGCCAGCAGTGAGTCTTTCCTCCTTTACGAGCAGTACTTC.

There are a few counts of this clonotype. The chain combines TRBV7-8 with TRBJ1-1, with unresolved D. The CDR3 length is 17 residues. V was shortened by 10 bases and J by 5 bases, with 29 bases between the two germline ends. Per germline, CDR1 SGHVS and CDR2 FQNEAQ. The CDR3 protein is CATADRPGAKVRTEAFF. The CDR3 DNA reads TGTGCCACCGCAGATCGACCCGGCGCTAAGGTTCGGACTGAAGCTTTCTTT.

This clonotype occurred once. V is TRBV20-1 and J is TRBJ2-4; D remains unclear. Trimming cost V 1 base and J 0 bases, with 16 bases left between them. The CDR3 has 17 residues. The germline V gene encodes CDR1 DFQATT and CDR2 SNEGSKA (reference sequence). The CDR3 nucleotides read TGCAGTGCTAGAGGTGGGAAACAGAGACTAGCCAAAAACATTCAGTACTTC. Protein product: CSARGGKQRLAKNIQYF.